The clone carrying this TCR beta chain has only one observation. Its antigen is unidentified. Between the trimmed V and J ends, which lost 5 bases and 7 bases, there was a span of 27 bases. Germline V gene sequence: CDR1 SGHTA, CDR2 FQGNSA. The CDR3 extends over 18 amino acids. The data stem from a study of OX40 agonist ivuxolimab in advanced cancers. Study overall: People in dose escalation had one of these cancers: hepatocellular carcinoma, melanoma, renal cell or head and neck cancer. Overall study findings and caveats: The CD4+ and CD8+ T cells in the blood had expanded clonally by week 6 at 0.1 to 3.0 mg/kg.

The assay was immunoSEQ multiplex PCR, and TCRdb's table has in-frame clones only and misses some. The sample lists under 100,000 clones, about 88% occurring once. Autoimmune disease history or systemic immunosuppression led to patients being barred. The chain couples TRBV7-2 to TRBJ2-1; D is perhaps TRBD1 or TRBD2 (6 bases each). The clonotype was recovered from an adult with an advanced solid tumor such as melanoma, head and neck, liver or kidney cancer. The input for sequencing was CD4+ or CD8+ T cells sorted from blood, taken in a trial of the OX40 agonist ivuxolimab. Here the CDR3 DNA reads TGTGCCAGCAGCGACCGGTGGGGGGCGGGCCGGGTTCGGAATGAGCAGTTCTTC. It yields the protein CASSDRWGAGRVRNEQFF.